Listed below are T cell receptor beta chains from one sample, sequenced in a study of OX40 agonist ivuxolimab in advanced cancers. TCRdb keeps only in-frame clones here, not all; method: immunoSEQ multiplex PCR. The data contain over 30,000 clones, roughly four fifths of them seen just once; the ten biggest clones take up 1.5% to 2%. This sample comprised CD4+ or CD8+ T cells sorted from blood, obtained in a trial of the OX40 agonist ivuxolimab. These receptors were taken from an adult with an advanced solid tumor such as melanoma, head and neck, liver or kidney cancer. CDR3s include the opening cysteine and the closing phenylalanine or tryptophan. A D gene is named only where the DNA matches it firmly. Size tells how often a clone was seen (once, few, many) or the class of an expanded clone, and some rows leave it out.

J gene | V gene | D gene | clone size | CDR3 DNA | CDR3 protein
TRBJ2-7 | TRBV21-1 | . | . | TGTGCCAGCAGCAAAGGAGTTTTAAGCTCCTACGAGCAGTACTTC | CASSKGVLSSYEQYF
TRBJ2-1 | TRBV7-2 | TRBD2 | . | TGTGCCAGCAGCTCTAGGAGGCTAGCGGGCTACAATGAGCAGTTCTTC | CASSSRRLAGYNEQFF
TRBJ2-4 | TRBV2 | TRBD1 | . | TGTGCCAGCAGTGAGACAGGGGCGGGAAACATTCAGTACTTC | CASSETGAGNIQYF
TRBJ2-7 | TRBV2 | TRBD1 | . | TGTGCCAGTGGGGGGTGGACAGGGGGCCTCGAGCAGTACTTC | CASGGWTGGLEQYF
TRBJ2-3 | TRBV7-3 | . | . | TGTGCCAGCAGCCCTGGGGGTGGGACAGATACGCAGTATTTT | CASSPGGGTDTQYF
TRBJ2-7 | TRBV1 | . | . | TGCACCAGCAGCCAAGATCTGCGGGATAAGCAGTACTTC | CTSSQDLRDKQYF
TRBJ1-6 | TRBV7-2 | . | . | TGTGCCAGCAGCTTAGAGGTCTCCTATAATTCACCCCTCCACTTT | CASSLEVSYNSPLHF
TRBJ2-7 | TRBV19 | . | few | TGTGCCAGCCACGCCCCCAGGCTTACCAACGAGCAGTACTTC | CASHAPRLTNEQYF
TRBJ2-1 | TRBV7-9 | . | . | TGTGCCAGCAGCTGGGACATGGGACTCCACGAGGGGAATGAGCAGTTCTTC | CASSWDMGLHEGNEQFF
TRBJ1-2 | TRBV5-4 | . | . | TGTGCCAGCAGCTTGCGGGGTTACTATGGCTACACCTTC | CASSLRGYYGYTF
TRBJ1-2 | TRBV5-4 | TRBD1 | few | TGTGCCAGCAGCACTCAGGGGGGCAGCTATGGCTACACCTTC | CASSTQGGSYGYTF
TRBJ2-5 | TRBV28 | TRBD1 | . | TGTGCCAGCAGTTTACCTGGGACAGGGGAGGGGACCCAGTACTTC | CASSLPGTGEGTQYF
TRBJ2-5 | TRBV5-1 | TRBD1 | . | TGCGCCAGCAGCTTGGAAGGGACAGAAGAGACCCAGTACTTC | CASSLEGTEETQYF
TRBJ1-3 | TRBV7-9 | . | few | TGTGCCAGCAGTCGGGCTTTGCCTACCTCTGGAAACACCATATATTTT | CASSRALPTSGNTIYF